The next 24 T cell receptor beta chains were all read from a single sample in a study of shared clonotypes between healthy human individuals. TCRdb's table, derived via immunoSEQ multiplex PCR, lists solely in-frame clones and lacks some. The data show roughly 2,000,000 clones, approximately 94% seen once. It was CD45RO-negative cells, positively selected for CCR7, that made up naive CD8 cells, with terminally differentiated effector memory CD45RA+ cells excluded. Specimen: naive CD8+ T cells sorted from blood. The source is a man aged 18 to 29 in good health.

J is TRBJ2-1 and V is TRBV4-3; D uncertain. Trimming stripped 0 bases from V and 6 bases from J, with 6 bases between. Per germline, CDR1 LGHNA and CDR2 YSLEER. This CDR3 is 13 amino acids long. Here the CDR3 DNA reads TGCGCCAGCAGCCAAGATATGGGCAATGAGCAGTTCTTC. It is translated as CASSQDMGNEQFF.

The chain combines TRBV25-1 with TRBJ1-6, with D perhaps matching TRBD1 (6 bases). This CDR3 spans 16 amino acids. The V gene lost 1 base and the J gene lost 9 bases, with 16 bases spanning the gap. Germline-derived CDR1 and CDR2 are MGHDK and SYGVNS. For the CDR3, the DNA is TGTGCCAGCAGTGAATGGGTGGAGGAGGGGGGTTCACCCCTCCACTTT. Protein sequence: CASSEWVEEGGSPLHF. The full variable domain, in which reference TRBV25-1 and TRBJ1-6 provide the parts outside the CDR3, is EADIYQTPRYLVIGTGKKITLECSQTMGHDKMYWYQQDPGMELHLIHYSYGVNSTEKGDLSSESTVSRIRTEHFPLTLESARPSHTSQYLCASSEWVEEGGSPLHFGNGTRLTVT.

This sequence joins TRBV6-1 and TRBJ2-5; D perhaps matches TRBD1 (6 bases). The CDR3 extends over 16 amino acids. Looked up from germline, CDR1 is MNHNS and CDR2 is SASEGT. The V end lost 4 bases, the J end lost 2 bases, and 17 bases lay between the germline ends. CDR3 in DNA: TGTGCCAGCAGTGCCCAGGAGGTCAGGGGACAAGAGACCCAGTACTTC. Residues: CASSAQEVRGQETQYF.

This sequence joins TRBV28 and TRBJ2-1; perhaps D is TRBD1 or TRBD2 (5 bases each). V was pared by 6 bases and J by 3 bases, with 18 bases between. The CDR3 totals 16 residues. Germline-derived CDR1 and CDR2 are MDHEN and SYDVKM. CDR3 loop: CASRPSEGPYYNEQFF. The CDR3, as DNA: TGTGCCAGCAGGCCGAGCGAGGGACCTTACTACAATGAGCAGTTCTTC.

This rearrangement joins TRBV13 to TRBJ2-7; 12 nucleotides align to TRBD2. From germline, CDR1 is PRHDT and CDR2 FYEKMQ (reference sequence). After removal of 5 bases from V and 7 bases from J, the junction contained 12 bases not matched to a gene. The CDR3 spans 16 residues. In DNA, the CDR3 is TGTGCCAGCAGCCTAATCGGACTAGCGGGGCCCAAGGAGCAGTACTTC. The encoded protein is CASSLIGLAGPKEQYF.

Notes on this clone: The identical CDR3 is also encoded by other nucleotide sequences in the sample. The V call is TRBV9, the J call TRBJ2-1, with D tentatively TRBD2 (6 bases). V was pared by 1 base and J by 2 bases, with 10 bases between. This CDR3 contains 15 residues. The germline V gene has CDR1 SGDLS and CDR2 YYNGEE. CDR3 sequence: CASSVTSGAYNEQFF. The CDR3 region has the DNA TGTGCCAGCAGCGTAACCTCGGGAGCCTACAATGAGCAGTTCTTC. Variable domain in full (rest from reference TRBV9 and TRBJ2-1): DSGVTQTPKHLITATGQRVTLRCSPRSGDLSVYWYQQSLDQGLQFLIQYYNGEERAKGNILERFSAQQFPDLHSELNLSSLELGDSALYFCASSVTSGAYNEQFFGPGTRLTVL.

This clone appeared a single time. This rearrangement joins TRBV27 to TRBJ2-3; no clear D gene. The CDR3 length is 8 residues. V was clipped by 8 bases and J by 11 bases, with 5 bases between them. Germline CDR1 is MNHEY and CDR2 is SMNVEV (reference sequence). For the CDR3, the DNA is TGTGCCAGCGACGGGCAGTATTTT. Its translation is CASDGQYF.

The count of this clone is one. The chain has TRBV14 and TRBJ2-5; 7 bases match TRBD1. The germline CDR1 and CDR2 sequences are SGHDN and FVKESK. The CDR3 totals 14 residues. V lost 4 bases, J lost 2 bases, and 4 bases stayed unmatched. CDR3 coding DNA: TGTGCCAGCAGCCCAGGACAGGAGCAAGAGACCCAGTACTTC. It specifies CASSPGQEQETQYF.

The chain couples TRBV7-8 to TRBJ2-2; 11 nucleotides line up with TRBD2. Germline CDR1 and CDR2: SGHVS and FQNEAQ. The CDR3 is made up of 16 amino acids. After removal of 3 bases from V and 1 base from J, the junction contained 1 base not matched to a gene. The CDR3: CASSFGLAGNTGELFF. The CDR3 nucleotides are TGTGCCAGCAGCTTTGGACTAGCGGGGAACACCGGGGAGCTGTTTTTT.

On this clone: Other nucleotide sequences from this sample produce the same CDR3. This chain connects TRBV9 to TRBJ2-5, with 7 bases aligning to TRBD2. Trimming at V came to 0 bases and at J to 4 bases, leaving 3 bases not matched to a gene. CDR1 is SGDLS, CDR2 YYNGEE, per germline. This CDR3 has 14 residues. The CDR3 region is CASSVGGSRETQYF. In DNA form, the CDR3 reads TGTGCCAGCAGCGTAGGCGGGAGTAGAGAGACCCAGTACTTC.

This clone was detected once. The J gene is TRBJ2-5, the V gene TRBV7-9, with D tentatively TRBD1 (6 bases). This CDR3 region has 16 residues. From germline, CDR1 is SEHNR and CDR2 FQNEAQ (reference sequence). V lost 3 bases to trimming and J lost 0 bases, with 14 bases between them. CDR3 bases: TGTGCCAGCAGCTTTCCGAGCCGGGACAACCAAGAGACCCAGTACTTC. The encoded protein is CASSFPSRDNQETQYF.

A word on this clone: The sample has other DNA sequences that encode this CDR3 too. This chain connects TRBV19 to TRBJ2-1; 9 bases agree with TRBD2. CDR1 is LNHDA and CDR2 is SQIVND in the germline V gene (reference sequence). The CDR3 runs to 15 residues. J was trimmed by 0 bases and V by 6 bases; bases with no gene match: 3. CDR3 in DNA: TGTGCCAGTAGCAATAGCGGGAGCTCCTACAATGAGCAGTTCTTC. As protein: CASSNSGSSYNEQFF.

This clone was recorded a few times. This sequence joins TRBV2 and TRBJ2-3; 9 nucleotides agree with TRBD2. Germline values: CDR1 SNHLY, CDR2 FYNNEI. This CDR3 spans 17 amino acids. J lost 4 bases, V lost 0 bases, and 8 bases had no gene match. This CDR3 reads CASSEALGGGAADTQYF. The CDR3 bases are TGTGCCAGCAGTGAAGCGCTAGGCGGGGGGGCCGCAGATACGCAGTATTTT.

The V and J genes are TRBV2 and TRBJ2-7; the D gene is possibly TRBD1 (6 bases). Germline loops: CDR1 SNHLY, CDR2 FYNNEI. There are 15 residues in the CDR3. Trimming took off 2 bases at V and 0 bases at J, with 11 bases between the two ends. The DNA for the CDR3 is TGTGCCAGCAGTGAATATAAAGGGGGCTCCTACGAGCAGTACTTC. It is translated as CASSEYKGGSYEQYF.

The rearrangement joins TRBV5-1 to TRBJ2-1; the match to TRBD2 covers 12 bases. CDR1 is SGHRS, CDR2 YFSETQ, per germline. The CDR3 covers 15 residues. J gave up 8 bases and V 0 bases, and 3 bases lay outside the gene matches. DNA for the CDR3: TGCGCCAGCAGCTTGGAGACTAGCGGGGGTGATGAGCAGTTCTTC. It is translated as CASSLETSGGDEQFF.

V usage is TRBV7-2 and J usage is TRBJ1-1; no clear D. The ends were cut back, 0 bases at V and 3 bases at J, with 5 bases in the middle. The germline CDR1 and CDR2 sequences are SGHTA and FQGNSA. CDR3 length equals 13 residues. Here the CDR3 reads CASSLAPDTEAFF. In nucleotides, the CDR3 is TGTGCCAGCAGCTTAGCCCCGGACACTGAAGCTTTCTTT.

This chain uses TRBV29-1 with TRBJ2-7; tentative D call: TRBD2 (6 bases). Trimming shortened V by 3 bases and J by 4 bases, and 19 bases separated the two germline ends. The CDR3 has 15 amino acids. Germline-derived CDR1 and CDR2 are SQVTM and ANQGSEA. DNA for the CDR3: TGCAGCGTTGACCGTAGCGGTCCGGGGATATACGAGCAGTACTTC. Translated, it gives CSVDRSGPGIYEQYF.

The chain carries TRBV27 and TRBJ2-7; perhaps TRBD1 as D (5 bases). Between the trimmed V and J ends, which lost 5 bases and 5 bases, there was a span of 19 bases. The CDR3 is made up of 15 amino acids. Germline-derived CDR1 and CDR2 are MNHEY and SMNVEV (reference sequence). The CDR3 nucleotides are TGTGCCAGCAGTCACCCAAGGACACCATGGGACGAGCAGTACTTC. It encodes CASSHPRTPWDEQYF.

The V call is TRBV7-9, the J call TRBJ2-7, with 8 bases identical to TRBD2. Germline values: CDR1 SEHNR, CDR2 FQNEAQ (reference sequence). The J segment lost 5 bases and the V segment lost 10 bases, leaving 16 bases of the junction unmatched. CDR3 length: 15 amino acids. The CDR3 coding sequence is TGTGCCACCTTCGAGACTAGCGCGGGTTCGAACGAGCAGTACTTC. Its protein product is CATFETSAGSNEQYF.

To note about this clone: The sample holds other DNA sequences that translate to the same CDR3. The V gene is TRBV4-1, the J gene TRBJ1-1, with unresolved D. The CDR3 is 13 residues long. Germline CDR1 and CDR2: MGHRA and YSYEKL. With 1 base removed from V and 4 bases from J, the gap between germline ends came to 7 bases. The CDR3 DNA sequence: TGCGCCAGCAGCCAAGGCCGGGGCACTGAAGCTTTCTTT. The encoded protein is CASSQGRGTEAFF.

The chain couples TRBV4-1 to TRBJ2-2, with a weak D call TRBD2 (5 bases). Germline V gives CDR1 MGHRA, CDR2 YSYEKL. The CDR3 has 15 residues. V was trimmed by 1 base and J by 3 bases, leaving 9 bases between them. The CDR3 sequence is CASSQGRGYTGELFF. CDR3 coding DNA: TGCGCCAGCAGCCAAGGCCGCGGGTACACCGGGGAGCTGTTTTTT.

This clone occurred once. The genes are TRBV30 and TRBJ1-2, with D uncertain. Trimming removed 4 bases from V and 7 bases from J, with 22 bases in between. Per germline, CDR1 GTSNPN and CDR2 SVGIG (reference sequence). The CDR3 loop spans 15 amino acids. The CDR3: CAWNHEDGPSGGYTF. The CDR3 region has the DNA TGTGCCTGGAACCATGAGGACGGGCCTTCGGGTGGCTACACCTTC.

A single count supports this clone. The chain combines TRBV5-6 with TRBJ2-3, with TRBD2 as a possible D gene (6 bases). The germline V and J ends were trimmed by 0 bases and 2 bases, with 13 bases remaining between them. The CDR3 runs to 16 residues. Per the germline V gene, CDR1 is SGHDT and CDR2 is YYEEEE. The CDR3 DNA follows: TGTGCCAGCAGCTTGGCGGGGGTAGGGGACACAGATACGCAGTATTTT. This codes for CASSLAGVGDTDTQYF.

The chain recombines TRBV6-5 with TRBJ1-2; tentatively, D is TRBD1 (6 bases). This CDR3 contains 16 residues. V was pared by 2 bases and J by 1 base, with 14 bases between. Germline V gene sequence: CDR1 MNHEY, CDR2 SVGAGI. The CDR3: CASSYLETGHNYGYTF. CDR3 nucleotides: TGTGCCAGCAGTTACCTCGAGACAGGACATAACTATGGCTACACCTTC.